This TCR beta chain appears in the sequencing data of a study of identical twins. Per the germline V gene, CDR1 is MNHNS and CDR2 is SASEGT. The CDR3 spans 17 residues. Trimming removed 5 bases from V and 5 bases from J; junction bases left unmatched: 16. A universal primer site arose from template switching, and cDNA bore unique molecular identifiers. TCRdb reprocessed the 5' RACE reads via MiXCR and lists one record per CDR3 protein. The table includes 430,000 or so distinct CDR3 sequences, 24% detected once. This sample was shared with a second study, whose subject was T cells expressing NK-cell markers. Per that study: Eight donors were sequenced, seven testing HCMV-seropositive and one testing seronegative. For several donors, the dominant NKG2C+ clonotypes made up about 1.0-8% of their CD8+ T cells.

The TCR was taken from a woman in her late teens or twenties in good health. The sample taken for sequencing was CD4+ T cells sorted from blood. V usage is TRBV6-1 and J usage is TRBJ2-7; 9 positions match TRBD1. In DNA, the CDR3 is TGTGCCAGCAGTCCAACCGGAGACGGGACAGGGCGCAACGAGCAGTACTTC. Protein sequence: CASSPTGDGTGRNEQYF.